The 30 T cell receptor beta chains in this list originate from one sample, sequenced in a study of T cells in Graves' hyperthyroidism and ophthalmopathy. Using RNA transcripts as the source, TCR beta CDR3 regions were amplified. The HTBI set primed first-round TCR CDR3 RT-PCR. TCRdb recomputed calls from the multiplex PCR reads with MiXCR, one row per CDR3 protein. The data show roughly 330,000 distinct CDR3 sequences, over 15% seen once. Sequenced material: blood. The origin of the receptors is a man aged 30 to 39 with Graves' hyperthyroidism.

This clonotype was seen many times. The V and J genes are TRBV12-3 or TRBV12-4 and TRBJ2-1; a possible D gene is TRBD1 (5 bases). CDR3 length: 14 amino acids. Trimming left V 5 bases short and J 13 bases short, with 21 bases between. The CDR3 region is CASSRVGQDNTQFF. The DNA for the CDR3 is TGTGCCAGCAGTCGGGTGGGCCAGGACAATACTCAGTTCTTC.

This clonotype was observed a few times. The rearrangement links TRBV5-6 to TRBJ1-1; perhaps TRBD1 as D (5 bases). The CDR3 spans 14 residues. Germline V gives CDR1 SGHDT, CDR2 YYEEEE. Trimming took 0 bases from V and 11 from J, leaving 17 bases between them. The CDR3 nucleotides are TGTGCCAGCAGCTTGGCGAACAGGCTAAGTATTGCTTTCTTT. Translating gives CASSLANRLSIAFF.

There are a few counts of this clonotype. The rearrangement links TRBV4-1 to TRBJ1-5; TRBD1 might be the D (6 bases). Deletions cut 1 base from V and 7 bases from J, with 14 bases between. CDR1 is MGHRA and CDR2 is YSYEKL in the germline V gene. The CDR3 sequence is 15 residues long. CDR3 DNA sequence: TGCGCCAGCAGCCAAGCCGGGGGGCGCCACCAGCCCCAGCATTTT. Translating it yields CASSQAGGRHQPQHF.

This clonotype has ten or more counts. This CDR3 reads CATSDPRLAETYNEQFF. The CDR3 bases are TGTGCCACCAGTGATCCCCGACTAGCGGAGACCTACAATGAGCAGTTCTTC. This chain connects TRBV24-1 to TRBJ2-1, with TRBD2 matching 9 bases. The CDR3 is made up of 17 amino acids. The germline V gene has CDR1 KGHDR and CDR2 SFDVKD. V shed 3 bases, J shed 2 bases, and the junction held 7 bases outside the gene matches.

A few counts support this clonotype. The V call is TRBV30, the J call TRBJ2-1; D call uncertain. Germline V gives CDR1 GTSNPN, CDR2 SVGIG (reference sequence). The CDR3 is made up of 11 amino acids. The V and J ends lost 0 bases and 7 bases respectively, with 4 bases between them. CDR3 region: CAWSVYNEQFF. The CDR3 region has the DNA TGTGCCTGGAGTGTATATAATGAGCAGTTCTTC.

The chain has TRBV12-5 and TRBJ1-3; the D gene is possibly TRBD1 (6 bases). V gave up 1 base and J gave up 7 bases, with 14 bases separating them. The CDR3 extends over 15 amino acids. In germline, CDR1 is LGHNT, CDR2 FRNRAP. The CDR3 here is CASGLGSQGFNTIYF. The CDR3 bases are TGTGCTAGTGGTTTGGGTTCACAGGGTTTCAACACCATATATTTT.

This clonotype was detected many times. The chain couples TRBV3-1 to TRBJ2-1; tentatively, D is TRBD2 (6 bases). Trimming left V 5 bases short and J 8 bases short, with 19 bases between. This CDR3 region has 15 residues. Germline-derived CDR1 and CDR2 are LGHDT and YNNKEL (reference sequence). CDR3 in DNA: TGTGCCAGCAGCGAACTAGCCCGGGAGTCCGATGAGCAGTTCTTC. Amino acids: CASSELARESDEQFF.

The J gene is TRBJ2-2, the V gene TRBV19; possibly TRBD1 for D (5 bases). Deletions cut 3 bases from V and 0 bases from J, with 8 bases between. CDR3 length: 15 amino acids. Germline V CDR1 and CDR2: LNHDA, SQIVND (reference sequence). This CDR3 is CASSMGQTNTGELFF. The CDR3 DNA sequence: TGTGCCAGTAGTATGGGGCAGACGAACACCGGGGAGCTGTTTTTT. Filled out from reference TRBV19 and TRBJ2-2, the complete variable domain reads DGGITQSPKYLFRKEGQNVTLSCEQNLNHDAMYWYRQDPGQGLRLIYYSQIVNDFQKGDIAEGYSVSREKKESFPLTVTSAQKNPTAFYLCASSMGQTNTGELFFGEGSRLTVL.

This clonotype was observed at least ten times. V and J are TRBV28 and TRBJ2-3, with 8 bases aligning to TRBD2. The CDR3 is made up of 17 amino acids. V lost 5 bases to trimming and J lost 7 bases; unmatched junction nucleotides: 17. Germline V gives CDR1 MDHEN, CDR2 SYDVKM. CDR3 protein: CASSSPSRSAGENTQYF. In DNA, the CDR3 is TGTGCCAGCAGTAGCCCTAGTAGATCAGCGGGAGAGAATACGCAGTATTTT.

This clonotype was counted ten times or more. The CDR3 region is CASSFQPTDTQYF. As DNA, the CDR3 is TGTGCCAGCAGCTTTCAACCTACAGATACGCAGTATTTT. V usage is TRBV11-1 and J usage is TRBJ2-3; D is ambiguous. The CDR3 has 13 amino acids. Between the trimmed V and J ends, which lost 3 bases and 3 bases, there was a span of 7 bases. Per the germline V gene, CDR1 is SGHAT and CDR2 is FQDESV (reference sequence).

Ten or more counts support this clonotype. CDR3 amino acids: CASSFTLAGNTGELFF. The CDR3 DNA is TGTGCCAGCAGTTTCACACTAGCGGGTAACACCGGGGAGCTGTTTTTT. The chain links TRBV12-3 or TRBV12-4 to TRBJ2-2, with TRBD2 identical over 9 bases. Trimming at V came to 3 bases and at J to 2 bases, leaving 4 bases not matched to a gene. The CDR3 is 16 amino acids.

This clonotype occurred many times. The chain links TRBV12-3 or TRBV12-4 to TRBJ1-1; D perhaps matches TRBD1 (5 bases). V shed 7 bases and J shed 11 bases, with 20 bases lying between them. CDR3 length: 13 amino acids. CDR3 sequence: CASKVPGGSRAFF. The CDR3 coding sequence is TGTGCCAGCAAAGTTCCTGGGGGAAGTAGGGCTTTCTTT.

This clonotype was counted at least ten times. The chain combines TRBV2 with TRBJ2-7; D is uncertain. The CDR3 covers 15 residues. Germline CDR1 SNHLY, CDR2 FYNNEI. V lost 3 bases and J lost 3, with 15 bases in between. The CDR3: CASSDGSFGFYEQYF. The CDR3 DNA sequence: TGTGCCAGCAGTGATGGGTCCTTCGGGTTCTACGAGCAGTACTTC.

On this clonotype itself: Possible read error: a much larger clone is one base away. The chain carries TRBV5-6 and TRBJ2-3, with D maybe TRBD2 (6 bases). CDR1 is SGHDT and CDR2 is YYEEEE in the germline V gene. Trimming shortened V by 1 base and J by 2 bases, and 8 bases separated the two germline ends. The CDR3 is 14 amino acids. This CDR3 reads CASSLRETTDTQYF. The DNA for the CDR3 is TGTGCCAGCAGCTTGCGGGAGACCACAGATACGCAGTATTTT.

This clonotype was seen only a few times. A much bigger clone sits one base away, suggesting this may be a read error. The chain joins TRBV2 to TRBJ2-5, with D perhaps matching TRBD1 or TRBD2 (6 bases each). Trimming left V 5 bases short and J 5 bases short, with 24 bases between. Germline assignment: CDR1 SNHLY and CDR2 FYNNEI. This CDR3 has 17 amino acids. The CDR3 DNA follows: TGTGCCAGCAGTCCGTTCCCCGGGGGCGCCCCAGGGGAGACCCAGTACTTC. Translating gives CASSPFPGGAPGETQYF.

This clonotype was recorded many times. This chain links TRBV7-8 with TRBJ2-7; no definite D call. The CDR3 totals 13 residues. In germline, CDR1 is SGHVS, CDR2 FQNEAQ. The V end lost 1 base, the J end lost 1 base, and 5 bases lay between the germline ends. CDR3: CASSLGLSYEQYF. The CDR3 nucleotides are TGTGCCAGCAGCTTAGGACTTTCCTACGAGCAGTACTTC.

The rearrangement uses TRBV7-2 and TRBJ2-7, with D perhaps TRBD2 (6 bases). Germline CDR1 and CDR2: SGHTA and FQGNSA. This CDR3 has 14 residues. The ends were cut back, 5 bases at V and 0 bases at J, with 11 bases in the middle. CDR3 residues: CASSPGLHSYEQYF. CDR3 coding DNA: TGTGCCAGCAGCCCGGGACTCCACTCCTACGAGCAGTACTTC.

CDR3 sequence reads: CASSLGGRNSYEQYF. As DNA, the CDR3 is TGTGCCAGCAGCTTAGGCGGGCGTAACTCCTACGAGCAGTACTTC. This chain uses TRBV11-2 with TRBJ2-7; perhaps TRBD2 as D (5 bases). The length of the CDR3 is 15 residues. Trimming left V 1 base short and J 0 bases short, with 10 bases between. The germline gives CDR1 SGHAT, CDR2 FQNNGV.

This clonotype has ten or more counts. The genes are TRBV20-1 and TRBJ2-3, with unresolved D. The CDR3 is 13 amino acids. Germline assignment: CDR1 DFQATT and CDR2 SNEGSKA (reference sequence). Between the trimmed V and J ends, which lost 0 bases and 4 bases, there was a span of 8 bases. CDR3 DNA sequence: TGCAGTGCTAGAGATCCCAATTCAGATACGCAGTATTTT. As protein: CSARDPNSDTQYF.

In its sample, this clonotype was seen many times. The CDR3 region is CASSLNRGSTYPQETQYF. The CDR3 DNA reads as TGTGCCAGCAGCCTGAATCGCGGGAGCACATACCCACAAGAGACCCAGTACTTC. V is TRBV7-3 and J is TRBJ2-5; 7 bases fit TRBD2. The V and J ends lost 5 bases and 2 bases, in that order; junction bases with no gene match: 17. The CDR3 contains 18 residues. From germline, CDR1 is SGHTA and CDR2 FQGTGA.

This clonotype was seen ten or more times. This chain uses TRBV30 with TRBJ1-5, with D tentatively TRBD1 (5 bases). CDR1 is GTSNPN, CDR2 SVGIG, per germline (reference sequence). The V gene lost 3 bases and the J gene lost 5 bases, with 11 bases spanning the gap. The CDR3 loop spans 13 amino acids. DNA of the CDR3: TGTGCCTGGAGCGCGTCGGGGGATCAGCCCCAGCATTTT. It encodes CAWSASGDQPQHF.

The J gene is TRBJ2-5, the V gene TRBV2; D is unresolved. Trimming pared 8 bases from V and 5 bases from J, leaving 12 bases between. The CDR3 is made up of 12 amino acids. Germline V gene data show CDR1 as SNHLY and CDR2 as FYNNEI. The CDR3 protein is CASLSQAETQYF. CDR3 nucleotide sequence: TGTGCCAGCCTGTCTCAGGCTGAGACCCAGTACTTC.

This chain connects TRBV6-5 to TRBJ1-4; D gene uncertain. The germline CDR1 and CDR2 sequences are MNHEY and SVGAGI. Trimming pared 0 bases from V and 5 bases from J, leaving 10 bases between. This CDR3 is built from 15 residues. The CDR3 DNA sequence: TGTGCCAGCAGTTACTCGCGGTCTTTCAATGAAAAACTGTTTTTT. Its translation: CASSYSRSFNEKLFF.

This clonotype was found a few times. V is TRBV9 and J is TRBJ2-7, with no clear D. This CDR3 comprises 14 residues. CDR1 is SGDLS, CDR2 YYNGEE, per germline. The germline V and J ends were trimmed by 0 bases and 2 bases, with 9 bases remaining between them. CDR3 in amino acids: CASSVELATYEQYF. The CDR3 DNA follows: TGTGCCAGCAGCGTAGAGTTAGCCACCTACGAGCAGTACTTC.

This clonotype was detected only a few times. The chain recombines TRBV10-3 with TRBJ1-1; TRBD1 matches 8 bases. The CDR3 sequence is 15 residues long. With 6 bases clipped from V and 0 bases from J, the junction kept 6 bases outside the gene matches. Looked up from germline, CDR1 is ENHRY and CDR2 is SYGVKD. The CDR3 DNA sequence: TGTGCCATCAGACCGGACAGGGCTATGAACACTGAAGCTTTCTTT. Translation: CAIRPDRAMNTEAFF.

The chain links TRBV10-3 to TRBJ1-6; D is undetermined. CDR1 ENHRY and CDR2 SYGVKD come from the germline V gene. V lost 7 bases and J lost 7, with 11 bases in between. The CDR3 is 13 amino acids. The CDR3 protein is CAINEGVNSPLHF. The DNA for the CDR3 is TGTGCCATCAACGAGGGAGTGAATTCACCCCTCCACTTT.

The chain combines TRBV20-1 with TRBJ1-1, with a weak D call TRBD1 (5 bases). Trimming removed 5 bases at V and 1 base at J, with 26 bases between. This CDR3 spans 18 amino acids. The germline CDR1 and CDR2 sequences are DFQATT and SNEGSKA (reference sequence). The CDR3 sequence is CSARPPGRRAAGNTEAFF. CDR3 bases: TGCAGTGCTCGTCCTCCGGGACGTAGGGCCGCGGGGAACACTGAAGCTTTCTTT.

This clonotype was seen many times. The chain couples TRBV24-1 to TRBJ2-1; 9 bases are shared with TRBD2. Germline assignment: CDR1 KGHDR and CDR2 SFDVKD. Trimming removed 3 bases from V and 7 bases from J; junction bases left unmatched: 9. This CDR3 is 16 amino acids long. CDR3 sequence (DNA): TGTGCCACCAGTGATGCTAGCGGGGCCTTCCGGAATGAGCAGTTCTTC. It translates to CATSDASGAFRNEQFF.

This clonotype was counted only a few times. The genes are TRBV5-1 and TRBJ2-2, with D possibly TRBD1 on 6 matching bases. The germline V gene has CDR1 SGHRS and CDR2 YFSETQ. V dropped 4 bases and J dropped 10 bases, with 23 bases sitting between them. This CDR3 has 16 residues. This chain's CDR3 is CASSLADSLPPEELFF. The DNA of the CDR3 is TGCGCCAGCAGCCTGGCGGACAGCCTCCCCCCGGAGGAGCTGTTTTTT.

The gene calls are TRBV5-1 and TRBJ2-5; TRBD2 matches 9 bases. Germline V CDR1 and CDR2: SGHRS, YFSETQ. Trimming took 7 bases from V and 0 from J; bases not matched to a gene: 4. This CDR3 region has 14 residues. CDR3 nucleotides: TGCGCCAGCCGGCGGGGGGGCCACCAAGAGACCCAGTACTTC. The encoded protein is CASRRGGHQETQYF.